Following are 7 T cell receptor beta chains from one sample sequenced in a study of patients and donors after allogeneic stem cell transplantation. TCRdb ran MiXCR on the RT-PCR reads and lists one entry per CDR3 protein. The sample shows 800,000 to 1,000,000 distinct CDR3 sequences, more than 15% of them seen only once. Material for sequencing was blood, either unsorted or a sorted T cell fraction (not recorded which). All receptors derive from a human donor who was either an allogeneic HSCT recipient or a stem cell or donor lymphocyte infusion donor (not recorded which). It is not recorded whose cells these are; they may come from a transplant donor.

The rearrangement links TRBV28 to TRBJ2-3, with a weak D call TRBD1 (5 bases). The V end was cut by 5 bases, the J end by 6 bases, with 15 bases between. The CDR3 contains 14 residues. CDR1 is MDHEN, CDR2 SYDVKM, per germline. CDR3 sequence reads: CASSPWQGTDTQYF. The CDR3 coding sequence is TGTGCCAGCAGTCCCTGGCAGGGAACGGATACGCAGTATTTT.

This clonotype was counted between two and nine times. A junction end diverges from the germline sequence, so it may reflect a read error. The CDR3 loop is CVSLAEAGVYEQYF. The CDR3 DNA is TGTGTCAGCCTGGCTGAAGCGGGCGTATACGAGCAGTACTTC. The chain joins TRBV2 to TRBJ2-7; TRBD2 is a possible D gene (6 bases). Germline lookup yields CDR1 SNHLY and CDR2 FYNNEI. The CDR3 is 14 amino acids. The full variable domain, with the rest looked up from reference TRBV2 and TRBJ2-7, is EPEVTQTPSHQVTQMGQEVILRCVPISNHLYFYWYRQILGQKVEFLVSFYNNEISEKSEIFDDQFSVERPDGSNFTLKIRSTKLEDSAMYFCVSLAEAGVYEQYFGPGTRLTVT.

V is TRBV5-1 and J is TRBJ1-1; D ambiguous. There are 14 residues in the CDR3. Germline CDR1 reads SGHRS; CDR2 reads YFSETQ. V was pared by 6 bases and J by 1 base, with 13 bases between. DNA of the CDR3: TGCGCCAGCAACTTCCCATCCCCGAACACTGAAGCTTTCTTT. Protein: CASNFPSPNTEAFF.

CDR3 nucleotide sequence: TGTGCCAGCATGCTAGCGGGTTACTACAATGAGCAGTTCTTC. Amino acid sequence: CASMLAGYYNEQFF. V and J are TRBV12-3 or TRBV12-4 and TRBJ2-1; TRBD2 aligns across 8 bases. V lost 7 bases and J lost 3; bases outside the gene matches: 5. The length of the CDR3 is 14 residues.

This chain links TRBV20-1 with TRBJ2-1, with a possible D match to TRBD2 (5 bases). Germline V gene data show CDR1 as DFQATT and CDR2 as SNEGSKA (reference sequence). CDR3 length: 15 residues. The V gene lost 0 bases and the J gene lost 4 bases, with 13 bases spanning the gap. The CDR3 nucleotides read TGCAGTGCTAGAGATTTAAGGACTCTTTACAATGAGCAGTTCTTC. This gives the protein CSARDLRTLYNEQFF.

This rearrangement joins TRBV7-9 to TRBJ2-3; no clear D. The V gene lost 4 bases and the J gene lost 3 bases, with 11 bases spanning the gap. Germline loops: CDR1 SEHNR, CDR2 FQNEAQ (reference sequence). The CDR3 contains 14 residues. This CDR3 reads CASSSVLETDTQYF. For the CDR3, the DNA is TGTGCCAGCAGCTCGGTCCTAGAGACAGATACGCAGTATTTT.

At least ten counts were recorded for this clonotype. This chain connects TRBV12-3 or TRBV12-4 to TRBJ2-1; 11 bases are a match to TRBD2. The CDR3 totals 15 residues. With V trimmed by 5 bases and J by 7 bases, 7 bases remained unmatched. In DNA form, the CDR3 reads TGTGCCAGCAGTCTTAGCGGGGGGGCGGGTAATGAGCAGTTCTTC. Amino acids: CASSLSGGAGNEQFF.